This T cell receptor beta chain was captured by sequencing in a study of T cell repertoires in cytomegalovirus infection. Study as a whole: Epitope selection comprised recently identified HLA-C-restricted CMV epitopes and well-studied HLA-B-restricted CMV epitopes. Public TCR beta signatures were indicative of both CMV infection and a matching HLA type.

Germline CDR1 reads PRHDT; CDR2 reads FYEKMQ (reference sequence). Deletions cut 0 bases from V and 6 bases from J, with 9 bases between. This CDR3 spans 14 amino acids. Each CDR3 protein gets one entry after TCRdb re-called the reads with MiXCR. There are about 830,000 distinct CDR3 sequences in the sample; 30% to 35% occur only once, and around an eighth lies in the top ten. The study's findings and limits: HLA-C-restricted CMV clonotypes gave the most frequent clonotype in two of eight donors. Carriage of CMV together with the relevant HLA was identifiable through cumulative public TCR beta family frequency.

Turning to this clonotype: Its specificity is not known.

The TCR sequence derives from a human donor in good health (CMV status not recorded). Some clones in this sample may be carry-over from other donors' samples. The rearrangement joins TRBV13 to TRBJ2-4, with D possibly TRBD1 on 6 matching bases. Sequenced here: cultured CD8+ T cells from PBMCs, sampled from culture after CMV antigen stimulation. Here the CDR3 DNA reads TGTGCCAGCAGCTTAGGGGACAGTTTAAACATTCAGTACTTC. It specifies CASSLGDSLNIQYF.